Below are 14 T cell receptor beta chains sequenced from a single sample in a study of blood T cell repertoires in COVID-19. Sequencing was performed with immunoSEQ multiplex PCR; in TCRdb, only in-frame clones are kept and a portion is missing. The data contain about 240,000 clones, more than 85% of them seen just once; the ten biggest clones take up over 4%. The sample comprised PBMCs or T cells enriched from blood (not recorded which). These receptors were collected from a woman in her 30s who had recovered from COVID-19.

The V gene is TRBV19, the J gene TRBJ2-6; maybe TRBD2 (6 bases). The CDR3 runs to 16 residues. The V and J ends lost 4 bases and 4 bases respectively, with 14 bases between them. Germline V lookup: CDR1 LNHDA, CDR2 SQIVND (reference sequence). CDR3 sequence: CASSTLWGEGANVLTF. Written as DNA, the CDR3 is TGTGCCAGTAGTACTCTCTGGGGGGAAGGGGCCAACGTCCTGACTTTC.

This chain connects TRBV7-9 to TRBJ1-1; D is undetermined. Trimming removed 2 bases at V and 6 bases at J, with 10 bases between. The CDR3 runs 13 residues. CDR1 SEHNR and CDR2 FQNEAQ come from the germline V gene (reference sequence). The CDR3 region has the DNA TGTGCCAGCAGCTTACCGCCGGGATCTGAAGCTTTCTTT. Its protein product is CASSLPPGSEAFF.

The chain's CDR3 is CASSRGQGSSGNTIYF. In DNA form, the CDR3 reads TGCGCCAGCAGTCGAGGACAGGGGAGCTCTGGAAACACCATATATTTT. The chain uses TRBV4-3 and TRBJ1-3; 9 bases align to TRBD1. Germline V gene data show CDR1 as LGHNA and CDR2 as YSLEER. J gave up 0 bases and V 6 bases, and 6 bases lay outside the gene matches. The CDR3 runs to 16 residues.

In this sample, this clone turned up a few times. The rearrangement uses TRBV4-2 and TRBJ2-1; 10 bases align to TRBD2. The CDR3 has 15 residues. Germline CDR1 LGHNA, CDR2 YNFKEQ. V lost 0 bases to trimming and J lost 6 bases; unmatched junction nucleotides: 2. The CDR3 loop is CASSQEASGSNEQFF. The CDR3 DNA reads as TGTGCCAGCAGCCAAGAGGCTAGCGGGAGCAATGAGCAGTTCTTC.

This clone has more than one count but fewer than ten. V usage is TRBV30 and J usage is TRBJ2-2; 9 bases are shared with TRBD1. Losses at the gene ends were 2 bases for V and 3 bases for J; bases not matched to a gene: 7. This CDR3 is 16 amino acids long. Per germline, CDR1 GTSNPN and CDR2 SVGIG (reference sequence). The CDR3 sequence: CAWSWSRTGDTGELFF. Here the CDR3 DNA reads TGTGCCTGGAGTTGGTCAAGGACAGGGGACACCGGGGAGCTGTTTTTT.

This sequence joins TRBV4-2 and TRBJ2-1; 13 bases align to TRBD2. The V gene end was trimmed by 0 bases and the J gene end by 9 bases; junction bases not matched to a gene: 5. Germline-derived CDR1 and CDR2 are LGHNA and YNFKEQ. The CDR3 has 16 residues. The chain's CDR3 is CASSQEGTSGIPEQFF. In DNA, the CDR3 is TGTGCCAGCAGCCAAGAAGGGACTAGCGGGATTCCTGAGCAGTTCTTC.

The gene calls are TRBV4-3 and TRBJ2-2; D remains ambiguous. The V end was cut by 0 bases, the J end by 5 bases, with 10 bases between. CDR3 length: 15 amino acids. From germline, CDR1 is LGHNA and CDR2 YSLEER. CDR3 coding DNA: TGCGCCAGCAGCCAAGAGGGCTTCTTAACCGGGGAGCTGTTTTTT. Amino acid sequence: CASSQEGFLTGELFF.

The chain carries TRBV11-2 and TRBJ1-2; TRBD1 might be the D (6 bases). The CDR3 spans 14 residues. Germline V lookup: CDR1 SGHAT, CDR2 FQNNGV. V lost 5 bases to trimming and J lost 2 bases, with 12 bases between them. CDR3 sequence reads: CASSPDSVNYGYTF. In DNA, the CDR3 is TGTGCCAGCAGCCCGGACAGCGTAAACTATGGCTACACCTTC.

This sequence joins TRBV14 and TRBJ2-2; TRBD2 matches 7 bases. Germline CDR1 reads SGHDN; CDR2 reads FVKESK. The CDR3 contains 16 residues. With 5 bases clipped from V and 2 bases from J, the junction kept 8 bases outside the gene matches. The CDR3 coding sequence is TGTGCCAGCAGCGCACGAGCGGGACTTAACACCGGGGAGCTGTTTTTT. This translates into CASSARAGLNTGELFF. Using reference TRBV14 and TRBJ2-2 for the parts outside the CDR3, the full variable domain is EAGVTQFPSHSVIEKGQTVTLRCDPISGHDNLYWYRRVMGKEIKFLLHFVKESKQDESGMPNNRFLAERTGGTYSTLKVQPAELEDSGVYFCASSARAGLNTGELFFGEGSRLTVL.

The V call is TRBV7-2, the J call TRBJ1-1; TRBD1 is a possible D gene (6 bases). The germline V gene has CDR1 SGHTA and CDR2 FQGNSA. The CDR3 has 13 residues. V gave up 1 base and J gave up 5 bases, with 8 bases separating them. DNA of the CDR3: TGTGCCAGCAGCTTAGTACAGGGAACTGAAGCTTTCTTT. This encodes CASSLVQGTEAFF. The full variable domain, rest sourced from reference TRBV7-2 and TRBJ1-1, is GAGVSQSPSNKVTEKGKDVELRCDPISGHTALYWYRQSLGQGLEFLIYFQGNSAPDKSGLPSDRFSAERTGGSVSTLTIQRTQQEDSAVYLCASSLVQGTEAFFGQGTRLTVV.

This chain connects TRBV18 to TRBJ1-1; D gene unclear. This CDR3 region has 12 residues. With 3 bases removed from V and 10 bases from J, the gap between germline ends came to 12 bases. The germline CDR1 and CDR2 sequences are KGHSH and LQKENI. CDR3 region: CASSPSSSGAFF. Here the CDR3 DNA reads TGTGCCAGCTCACCTTCCAGCAGCGGAGCTTTCTTT. Complete variable domain (other parts from reference TRBV18 and TRBJ1-1): NAGVMQNPRHLVRRRGQEARLRCSPMKGHSHVYWYRQLPEEGLKFMVYLQKENIIDESGMPKERFSAEFPKEGPSILRIQQVVRGDSAAYFCASSPSSSGAFFGQGTRLTVV.

The rearrangement links TRBV6-2 or TRBV6-3 to TRBJ2-7, with 9 bases lining up with TRBD2. V lost 6 bases, J lost 2 bases, and 2 bases stayed unmatched. The germline V gene has CDR1 MNHEY and CDR2 SVGEGT. The CDR3 spans 13 residues. CDR3 DNA: TGTGCCAGCAGCCTAGCGGGAACCTACGAGCAGTACTTC. As protein: CASSLAGTYEQYF.

The genes are TRBV10-3 and TRBJ1-1; 10 bases map to TRBD1. After removal of 10 bases from V and 5 bases from J, the junction contained 13 bases not matched to a gene. Germline CDR1 and CDR2: ENHRY and SYGVKD. This CDR3 is 15 amino acids long. Here the CDR3 reads CATIWSGTGETEAFF. The DNA of the CDR3 is TGTGCCACTATATGGAGCGGGACAGGGGAAACTGAAGCTTTCTTT.

V usage is TRBV7-9 and J usage is TRBJ1-4; unclear D gene. V gave up 4 bases and J gave up 8 bases, with 20 bases separating them. The CDR3 consists of 16 residues. Germline CDR1 SEHNR, CDR2 FQNEAQ (reference sequence). The CDR3 nucleotides are TGTGCCAGCAGCTACGCCGCTGGATATACACTAGAAAAACTGTTTTTT. Protein sequence: CASSYAAGYTLEKLFF.